This is a list of T cell receptor beta chains from one sample in a study of blood T cell repertoires in COVID-19. Libraries were prepared by immunoSEQ multiplex PCR; TCRdb keeps only in-frame clonotypes and omits some of them. The data show about 150,000 clones, around 85% seen once. What was sequenced was peripheral blood. The receptors were gathered from an older woman with COVID-19, enrolled during active disease. The CDR3 runs from the conserved cysteine through the conserved F or W. D genes are given only for firm matches. Some rows have no size entry. The others give once, few or many, or a class for an expanded clone.

TRBV18,NA,TRBD2,TRBJ2-7,TGTGCCAGCTCAGCCCCATCGACTAGCGGGGGAGGACAGGAGCAGTACTTC,CASSAPSTSGGGQEQYF
TRBV4-1,NA,NA,TRBJ2-3,TGCGCCAGCAGCCAACCAGCGAAACGGGGTAACACAGATACGCAGTATTTT,CASSQPAKRGNTDTQYF
TRBV9,once,TRBD1,TRBJ2-1,TGTGCCAGCAGCGCCAAGACAGGGCACAATGAGCAGTTCTTC,CASSAKTGHNEQFF
TRBV6-2/TRBV6-3,NA,NA,TRBJ2-1,TGTGCCAGCAGTTACAACAGTCCGGTTGTCAATGAGCAGTTCTTC,CASSYNSPVVNEQFF
TRBV2,NA,TRBD1,TRBJ1-2,TGTGCTACTACAGGGGGCATCAACTATGGCTACACCTTC,CATTGGINYGYTF
TRBV6-6,NA,NA,TRBJ2-5,TGTGCCAGCAGTTACGCGGGACAAGAGACCCAGTACTTC,CASSYAGQETQYF
TRBV7-9,NA,NA,TRBJ1-6,TGTGCCAGCAGCTTAGGACTGTATAATTCACCCCTCCACTTT,CASSLGLYNSPLHF
TRBV28,NA,NA,TRBJ2-2,TGTGCCAGCACCCCTTACACCGGGGAGCTGTTTTTT,CASTPYTGELFF
TRBV7-6,NA,NA,TRBJ1-2,TGTGCCAGCAGCTTAGGAGCAGGCGCTGGAGGGTATGGCTACACCTTC,CASSLGAGAGGYGYTF
TRBV27,NA,TRBD1,TRBJ2-7,TGTGCCAGCAAACAGTCCAGGGGGTCATCGGGCGAGCAGTACTTC,CASKQSRGSSGEQYF
TRBV27,NA,TRBD1,TRBJ1-1,TGTGCCAGCAGTTTAGGGGACAGCACCACTGAAGCTTTCTTT,CASSLGDSTTEAFF